The entry below describes one T cell receptor beta chain. Its antigen is unknown. The repertoire was sequenced with immunoSEQ multiplex PCR; TCRdb's copy has only in-frame clones and lacks some. This sample has 150,000 or so clones; 70% to 90% occur once, and the top ten carry 2% to 2.5%. Germline lookup yields CDR1 SGHTA and CDR2 FQGNSA. Unmatched junction bases numbered 5, after V lost 5 bases and J lost 3 bases. The length of the CDR3 is 14 residues. These data are taken from a study of cytomegalovirus exposure and HLA in healthy donors. General observations from the study: Most sequenced TCRs were rare (though some public TCRs occurred in many donors). More than 150 TCR beta chains were listed as cytomegalovirus-associated.

Sample: PBMCs. This TCR was recovered from a human donor in good health. This chain connects TRBV7-2 to TRBJ2-5; the match to TRBD1 covers 8 bases. This CDR3 reads CASSATGGEETQYF. The CDR3 bases are TGTGCCAGCAGCGCTACAGGGGGAGAAGAGACCCAGTACTTC.